One sample yielded the 8 T cell receptor beta chains listed below, sequenced in a study of blood T cell repertoires in COVID-19. Some clones are missing from TCRdb's copy, which holds only in-frame ones; the method was immunoSEQ multiplex PCR. The data show about 110,000 clones, 80% to 90% seen once. The specimen sequenced was peripheral blood. These receptors all stem from a woman aged 55-70 years with acute or convalescent COVID-19.

V is TRBV7-3 and J is TRBJ1-6; the D is unclear. The V end lost 2 bases, the J end lost 7 bases, and 3 bases lay between the germline ends. CDR3 length equals 12 residues. CDR1 is SGHTA and CDR2 is FQGTGA in the germline V gene. In nucleotides, the CDR3 is TGTGCCAGCAGCTTAGAGAATTCACCCCTCCACTTT. Protein product: CASSLENSPLHF.

This sequence joins TRBV9 and TRBJ1-1; D not certain. The CDR3 consists of 14 residues. V lost 6 bases and J lost 3, with 15 bases in between. Germline V lookup: CDR1 SGDLS, CDR2 YYNGEE. Written as DNA, the CDR3 is TGTGCCAGCACCCCCCGAGTGAGTTACACTGAAGCTTTCTTT. Its protein product is CASTPRVSYTEAFF.

The V gene is TRBV11-3, the J gene TRBJ2-5, with 9 bases lining up with TRBD2. V gave up 5 bases and J gave up 5 bases; unmatched junction bases: 9. This CDR3 is 15 amino acids long. The germline CDR1 and CDR2 sequences are SGHNT and YENEEA. DNA of the CDR3: TGTGCCAGCAGCCGATTAAAGGCGGGGGGGGAGACCCAGTACTTC. The encoded protein is CASSRLKAGGETQYF.

V is TRBV19 and J is TRBJ1-5, with D possibly TRBD1 on 5 matching bases. CDR1 LNHDA and CDR2 SQIVND come from the germline V gene (reference sequence). Trimming removed 1 base at V and 15 bases at J, with 13 bases between. This CDR3 comprises 12 residues. This chain's CDR3 is CASSIVQGPVHF. CDR3 in DNA: TGTGCCAGTAGTATAGTCCAGGGCCCCGTGCATTTT.

There are a few counts of this clone. This sequence joins TRBV6-6 and TRBJ2-7; D uncertain. Germline assignment: CDR1 MNHNY and CDR2 SVGAGI (reference sequence). The ends were cut back, 0 bases at V and 4 bases at J, with 7 bases in the middle. This CDR3 contains 13 residues. CDR3 in amino acids: CASSYSESYEQYF. The CDR3 coding sequence is TGTGCCAGCAGTTACTCGGAGAGTTACGAGCAGTACTTC.

This chain connects TRBV28 to TRBJ2-7, with 7 bases that match TRBD1. Germline V gene lookup returns CDR1 MDHEN and CDR2 SYDVKM. This CDR3 spans 13 amino acids. Trimming at V came to 3 bases and at J to 3 bases, leaving 2 bases not matched to a gene. CDR3 in DNA: TGTGCCAGCAGTTTCTACAGGGGCTACGAGCAGTACTTC. As protein: CASSFYRGYEQYF.

The rearrangement joins TRBV7-2 to TRBJ1-6, with TRBD1 matching over 8 bases. V shed 5 bases and J 5 bases; nucleotides not matched to a gene: 2. Germline loops: CDR1 SGHTA, CDR2 FQGNSA. The CDR3 consists of 14 residues. The CDR3 loop is CASSQQGDNSPLHF. Written as DNA, the CDR3 is TGTGCCAGCAGCCAACAGGGGGATAATTCACCCCTCCACTTT.

The genes are TRBV28 and TRBJ1-2, with a tentative D call TRBD1 (6 bases). Germline lookup yields CDR1 MDHEN and CDR2 SYDVKM. The CDR3 consists of 12 residues. Deletions cut 6 bases from V and 6 bases from J, with 11 bases between. The CDR3 loop reads CASRPQGHGYTF. The CDR3 bases are TGTGCCAGCAGACCCCAGGGGCATGGCTACACCTTC.